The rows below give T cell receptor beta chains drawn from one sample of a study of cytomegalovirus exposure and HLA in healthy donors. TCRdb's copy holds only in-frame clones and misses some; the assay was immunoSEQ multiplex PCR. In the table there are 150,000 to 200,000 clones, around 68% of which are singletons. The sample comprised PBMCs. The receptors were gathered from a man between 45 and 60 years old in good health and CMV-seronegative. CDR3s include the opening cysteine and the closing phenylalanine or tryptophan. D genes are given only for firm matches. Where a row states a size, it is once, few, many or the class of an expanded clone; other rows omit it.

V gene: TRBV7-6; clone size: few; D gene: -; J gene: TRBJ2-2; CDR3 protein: CASSSESWSQRLPGELFF; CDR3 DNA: TGTGCCAGCAGCTCCGAGTCTTGGTCGCAGCGGCTTCCCGGGGAGCTGTTTTTT
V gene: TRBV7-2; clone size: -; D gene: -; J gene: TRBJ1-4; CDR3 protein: CASSPRWGLGNEKLFF; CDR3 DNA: TGTGCCAGCAGCCCCCGTTGGGGGCTCGGTAATGAAAAACTGTTTTTT
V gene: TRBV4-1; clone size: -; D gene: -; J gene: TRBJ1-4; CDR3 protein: CASSHLTGGVGATNEKLFF; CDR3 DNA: TGCGCCAGCAGCCACCTCACAGGTGGGGTCGGAGCAACTAATGAAAAACTGTTTTTT
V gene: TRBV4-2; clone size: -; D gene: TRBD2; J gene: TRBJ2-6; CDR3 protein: CASSQVTSGVRSGANVLTF; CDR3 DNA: TGTGCCAGCAGCCAAGTGACTAGCGGGGTCCGCTCTGGGGCCAACGTCCTGACTTTC
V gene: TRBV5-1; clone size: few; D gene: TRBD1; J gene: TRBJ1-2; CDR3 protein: CASSSTGTGTNYGYTF; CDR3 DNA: TGCGCCAGCAGCTCCACCGGGACAGGGACTAACTATGGCTACACCTTC
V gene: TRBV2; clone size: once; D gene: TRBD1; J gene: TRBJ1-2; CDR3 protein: CASSKSGQGGSYTF; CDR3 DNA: TGTGCCAGCAGTAAGTCCGGACAGGGAGGGAGCTACACCTTC
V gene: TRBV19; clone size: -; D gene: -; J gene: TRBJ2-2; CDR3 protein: CASSGGSIRTGELFF; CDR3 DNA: TGTGCCAGTAGTGGAGGCTCGATCAGGACCGGGGAGCTGTTTTTT
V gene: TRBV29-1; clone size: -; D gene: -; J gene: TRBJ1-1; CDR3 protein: CSVEPGDTEAFF; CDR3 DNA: TGCAGCGTTGAGCCTGGAGACACTGAAGCTTTCTTT
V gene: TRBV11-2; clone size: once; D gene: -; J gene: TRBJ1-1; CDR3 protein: CASSRGGRTEAFF; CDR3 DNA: TGTGCCAGCAGCCGAGGGGGTCGGACTGAAGCTTTCTTT
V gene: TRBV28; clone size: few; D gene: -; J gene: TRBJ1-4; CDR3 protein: CASRMRGLANEKLFF; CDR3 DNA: TGTGCCAGCAGGATGCGAGGGTTAGCTAATGAAAAACTGTTTTTT
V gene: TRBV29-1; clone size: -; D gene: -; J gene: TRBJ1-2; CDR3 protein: CSVEDGFNYGYTF; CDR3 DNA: TGCAGCGTTGAAGACGGGTTTAACTATGGCTACACCTTC
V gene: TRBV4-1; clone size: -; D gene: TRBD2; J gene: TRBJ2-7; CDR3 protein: CASSQVLAGGSTYEQYF; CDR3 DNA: TGCGCCAGCAGCCAAGTTCTAGCGGGGGGGTCTACCTACGAGCAGTACTTC
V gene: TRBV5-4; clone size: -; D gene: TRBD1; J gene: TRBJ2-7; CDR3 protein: CASSSGQFYEQYF; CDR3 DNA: TGTGCCAGCAGCTCGGGACAGTTCTACGAGCAGTACTTC
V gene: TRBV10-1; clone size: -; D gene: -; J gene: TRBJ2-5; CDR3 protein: CASSDSTEVQETQYF; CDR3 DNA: TGCGCCAGCAGTGACTCGACAGAAGTCCAAGAGACCCAGTACTTC
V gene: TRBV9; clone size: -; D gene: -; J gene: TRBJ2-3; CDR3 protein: CASTPNRFNPDTQYF; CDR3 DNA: TGTGCCAGCACACCTAACAGGTTCAATCCAGATACGCAGTATTTT
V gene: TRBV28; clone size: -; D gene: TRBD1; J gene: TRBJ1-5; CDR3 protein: CASTFRGQGLNQPQHF; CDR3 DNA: TGTGCCAGCACTTTTAGGGGGCAGGGGCTCAATCAGCCCCAGCATTTT
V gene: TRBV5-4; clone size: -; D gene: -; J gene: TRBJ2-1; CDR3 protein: CASSHSGLHNEQFF; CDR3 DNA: TGTGCCAGCAGCCATTCGGGACTCCACAATGAGCAGTTCTTC
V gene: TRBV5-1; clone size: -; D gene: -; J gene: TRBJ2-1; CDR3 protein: CASSLGTGSYNEQFF; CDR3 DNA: TGCGCCAGCAGCTTGGGCACGGGATCCTACAATGAGCAGTTCTTC
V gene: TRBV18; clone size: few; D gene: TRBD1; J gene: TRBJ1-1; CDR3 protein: CASSRGTVKGNTEAFF; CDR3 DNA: TGTGCCAGCTCACGTGGGACAGTAAAAGGGAACACTGAAGCTTTCTTT
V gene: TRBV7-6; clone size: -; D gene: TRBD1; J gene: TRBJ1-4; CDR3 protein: CASSLDRGAEKLFF; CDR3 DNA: TGTGCCAGCAGCTTGGACAGGGGAGCTGAAAAACTGTTTTTT
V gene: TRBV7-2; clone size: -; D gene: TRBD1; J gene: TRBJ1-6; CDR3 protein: CASSLAGTGGQSPLHF; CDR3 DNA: TGTGCCAGCAGCTTAGCAGGGACAGGGGGCCAGTCACCCCTCCACTTT
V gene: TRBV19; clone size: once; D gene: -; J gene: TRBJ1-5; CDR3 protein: CASSIDLSGNSNQPQHF; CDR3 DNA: TGTGCCAGTAGTATAGACCTCTCGGGGAATAGCAATCAGCCCCAGCATTTT
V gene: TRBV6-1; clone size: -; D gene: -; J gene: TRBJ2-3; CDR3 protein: CASRESGTSGTDTQYF; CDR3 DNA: TGTGCCAGCAGAGAAAGTGGGACAAGCGGCACAGATACGCAGTATTTT
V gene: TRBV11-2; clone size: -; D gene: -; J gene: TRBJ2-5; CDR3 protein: CASSPGETQYF; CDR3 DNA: TGTGCCAGCAGCCCCGGGGAGACCCAGTACTTC
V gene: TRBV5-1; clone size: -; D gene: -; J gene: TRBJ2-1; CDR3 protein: CASSLVRGAYNEQFF; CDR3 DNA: TGCGCCAGCAGCTTGGTTCGGGGAGCATACAATGAGCAGTTCTTC
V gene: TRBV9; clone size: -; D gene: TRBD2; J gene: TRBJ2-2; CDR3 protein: CASTRTSGGGNTGELFF; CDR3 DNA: TGTGCCAGCACCCGAACTAGCGGGGGGGGTAACACCGGGGAGCTGTTTTTT
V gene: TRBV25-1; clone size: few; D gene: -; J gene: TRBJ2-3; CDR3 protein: CASSDGQVADTQYF; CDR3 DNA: TGTGCCAGCAGTGATGGGCAGGTGGCAGATACGCAGTATTTT
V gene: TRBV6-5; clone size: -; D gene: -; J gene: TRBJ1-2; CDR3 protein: CASSYTWAVGYTF; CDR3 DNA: TGTGCCAGCAGTTACACCTGGGCTGTTGGCTACACCTTC
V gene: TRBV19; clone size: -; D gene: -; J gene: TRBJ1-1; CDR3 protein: CASSITRGWTEAFF; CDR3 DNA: TGTGCCAGTAGTATTACAAGGGGGTGGACTGAAGCTTTCTTT
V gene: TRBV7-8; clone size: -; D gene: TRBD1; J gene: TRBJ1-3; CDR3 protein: CASSRTGGSSGNTIYF; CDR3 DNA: TGTGCCAGCAGCCGGACAGGGGGAAGCTCTGGAAACACCATATATTTT
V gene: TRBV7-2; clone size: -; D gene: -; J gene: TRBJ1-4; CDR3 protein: CASSLGASEKLFF; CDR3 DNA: TGTGCCAGCAGCTTAGGGGCGAGTGAAAAACTGTTTTTT
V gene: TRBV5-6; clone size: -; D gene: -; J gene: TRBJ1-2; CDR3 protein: CASSLVFAGTQGYGYTF; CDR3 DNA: TGTGCCAGCAGCTTGGTTTTTGCGGGTACTCAGGGGTATGGCTACACCTTC
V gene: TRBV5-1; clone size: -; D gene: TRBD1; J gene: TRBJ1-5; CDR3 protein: CASSPGTGALYSNQPQHF; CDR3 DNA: TGCGCCAGCAGCCCAGGGACAGGGGCCCTTTACAGCAATCAGCCCCAGCATTTT
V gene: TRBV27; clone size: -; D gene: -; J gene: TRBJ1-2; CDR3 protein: CASSLVGAAYGYTF; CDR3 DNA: TGTGCCAGCAGCCTAGTGGGGGCGGCCTATGGCTACACCTTC
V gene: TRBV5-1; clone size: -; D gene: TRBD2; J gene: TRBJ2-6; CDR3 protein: CASSPLAGVGANVLTF; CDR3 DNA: TGCGCCAGCAGCCCACTAGCGGGGGTTGGGGCCAACGTCCTGACTTTC
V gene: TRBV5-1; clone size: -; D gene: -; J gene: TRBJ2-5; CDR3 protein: CASSLLGDPRETQYF; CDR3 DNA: TGCGCCAGCAGCTTGTTGGGAGATCCGAGGGAGACCCAGTACTTC
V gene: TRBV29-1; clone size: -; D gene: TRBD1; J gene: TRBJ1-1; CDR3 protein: CSVEGQGANTEAFF; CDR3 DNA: TGCAGCGTTGAAGGTCAGGGGGCGAACACTGAAGCTTTCTTT
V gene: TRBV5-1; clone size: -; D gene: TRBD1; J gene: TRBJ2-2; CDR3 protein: CASSYSGQIVPGELFF; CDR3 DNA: TGCGCCAGCAGCTATTCGGGACAGATTGTGCCCGGGGAGCTGTTTTTT
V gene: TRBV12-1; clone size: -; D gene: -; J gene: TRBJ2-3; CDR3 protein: CASSLSLGGGGARADTQYF; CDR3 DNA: TGTGCCAGCAGTCTCTCACTCGGGGGCGGGGGGGCCCGGGCAGATACGCAGTATTTT
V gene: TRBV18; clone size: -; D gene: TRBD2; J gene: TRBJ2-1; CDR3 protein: CASSRGPSWVRGIHNEQFF; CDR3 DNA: TGTGCCAGCTCACGCGGTCCCTCTTGGGTGCGGGGGATCCACAATGAGCAGTTCTTC
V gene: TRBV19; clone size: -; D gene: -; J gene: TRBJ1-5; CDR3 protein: CAGEQYPDQPQHF; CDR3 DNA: TGTGCCGGCGAACAGTATCCCGATCAGCCCCAGCATTTT
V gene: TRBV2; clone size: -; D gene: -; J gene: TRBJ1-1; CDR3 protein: CASSEAYPRTEAFF; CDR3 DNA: TGTGCCAGCAGTGAAGCATATCCGAGGACTGAAGCTTTCTTT
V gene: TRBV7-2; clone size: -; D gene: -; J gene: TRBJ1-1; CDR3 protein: CASSLDRSGWNTEAFF; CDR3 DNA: TGTGCCAGCAGCTTAGATCGGTCAGGCTGGAACACTGAAGCTTTCTTT
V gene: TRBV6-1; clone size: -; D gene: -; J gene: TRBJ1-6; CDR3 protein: CASSGRTYNSPLHF; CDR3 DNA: TGTGCCAGCAGTGGGAGGACCTATAATTCACCCCTCCACTTT
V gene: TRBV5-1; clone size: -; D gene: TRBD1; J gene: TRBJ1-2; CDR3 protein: CASSLAAGGDYGYTF; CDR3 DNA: TGCGCCAGCAGCTTGGCGGCAGGGGGCGACTATGGCTACACCTTC
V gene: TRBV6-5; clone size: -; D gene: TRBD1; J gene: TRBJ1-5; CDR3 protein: CASSSGTGLYQPQHF; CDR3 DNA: TGTGCCAGCAGCTCTGGGACAGGGCTGTATCAGCCCCAGCATTTT
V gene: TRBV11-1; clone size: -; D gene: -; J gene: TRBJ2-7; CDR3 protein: CASSLAGDEQYF; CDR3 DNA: TGTGCCAGCAGCTTAGCCGGGGATGAGCAGTACTTC
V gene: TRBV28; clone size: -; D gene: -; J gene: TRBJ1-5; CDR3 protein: CASSLLSNQPQHF; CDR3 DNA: TGTGCCAGCAGTTTACTTAGCAATCAGCCCCAGCATTTT
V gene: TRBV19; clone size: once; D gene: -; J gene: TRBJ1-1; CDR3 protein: CASSIGEGQHDTEAFF; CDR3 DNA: TGTGCCAGTAGTATAGGCGAAGGACAGCATGACACTGAAGCTTTCTTT
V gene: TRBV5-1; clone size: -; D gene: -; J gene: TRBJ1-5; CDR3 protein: CASSFGQDSNQPQHF; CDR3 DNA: TGCGCCAGCAGCTTTGGCCAGGATAGCAATCAGCCCCAGCATTTT
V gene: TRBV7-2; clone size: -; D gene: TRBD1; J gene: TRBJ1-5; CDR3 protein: CASSLTGVNQPQHF; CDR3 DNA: TGTGCCAGCAGCTTGACAGGGGTCAATCAGCCCCAGCATTTT
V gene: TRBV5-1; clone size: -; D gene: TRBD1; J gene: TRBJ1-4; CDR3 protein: CASSIAGGVDEKLFF; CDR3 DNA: TGCGCCAGCAGCATAGCAGGGGGAGTAGATGAAAAACTGTTTTTT
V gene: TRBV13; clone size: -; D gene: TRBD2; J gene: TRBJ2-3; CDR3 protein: CASSLRVGGIGADTQYF; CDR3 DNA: TGTGCCAGCAGCTTACGGGTGGGGGGGATCGGAGCAGATACGCAGTATTTT
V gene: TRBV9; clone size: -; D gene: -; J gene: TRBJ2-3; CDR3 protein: CASSVAGGYGTDTQYF; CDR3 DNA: TGTGCCAGCAGCGTAGCTGGAGGGTATGGCACAGATACGCAGTATTTT